The clone carrying this T cell receptor beta chain was detected only once. This CDR3 contains 16 residues. Losses at the gene ends were 3 bases for V and 11 bases for J; bases not matched to a gene: 16. These data come from a study of T-cell reconstitution after alpha-beta-depleted transplantation in children. The library targeted TCRbeta and was prepared with unique molecular identifiers. TCRdb ran MiXCR on the PCR reads and lists one entry per CDR3 protein. The sample contains hundreds of thousands of distinct CDR3 sequences, roughly 15% of which appear only once. The chain joins TRBV7-1 to TRBJ2-1; 7 bases fit TRBD2. TRBV7-1 is classed as an ORF, of uncertain function. This sample comprised PBMCs from the stem cell graft donor, obtained from the stem cell graft. The receptor was derived from a human donor who donated a stem cell graft to a child with acute myeloid leukemia. CDR3 protein: CASSSLGGTLKDKQFF. The DNA of the CDR3 is TGTGCCAGCAGCTCCCTCGGGGGGACCCTTAAGGATAAGCAGTTCTTC.